The sequence of this T cell receptor beta chain was determined in a study of T cell responses to AZD1222 COVID-19 vaccine. General study results and limits: In a largely white British group with more females than males, clonal diversity was possibly underestimated. Seropositive AZD1222 recipients at baseline numbered only 5 or 6.

Sequencing was performed with immunoSEQ multiplex PCR; in TCRdb, only in-frame clones are kept and a portion is missing. The sample lists some 120,000 clones, roughly 84% occurring once. This clone counts as medium-sized. Antigen specificity is unknown. The clonotype was recovered from an adult in good health. The sample here was peripheral blood, taken on day 0 of AZD1222 vaccination.

CDR3 residues: CASSSGLADTGELFF. The CDR3 DNA sequence: TGTGCCAGCAGTTCCGGACTAGCGGACACCGGGGAGCTGTTTTTT. V gene TRBV28 combines with J gene TRBJ2-2, with 10 bases that match TRBD2. The CDR3 covers 15 residues. V gave up 4 bases and J gave up 3 bases; unmatched junction bases: 2. Germline assignment: CDR1 MDHEN and CDR2 SYDVKM.